These 2 T cell receptor beta chains originate from one sample sequenced in a study of blood T cells in healthy people across ages. With a J-beta primer mix and a sample-barcoded 5' primer, a second PCR ran about 6 to 11 cycles. In TCRdb, the 5' RACE reads were re-called with MiXCR into one record per CDR3 protein. The top ten clones hold around a quarter of a sample with approximately 830,000 distinct CDR3 sequences, 62% of them seen once. Sequencing input: blood. These receptors were obtained from a man aged 25-45 years in good health.

This clonotype has just a few counts. The chain recombines TRBV7-2 with TRBJ2-3, with D uncertain. Deletions cut 5 bases from V and 2 bases from J, with 8 bases between. The germline gives CDR1 SGHTA, CDR2 FQGNSA. The CDR3 is 13 amino acids. The DNA for the CDR3 is TGTGCCAGCAGCCCCCGCGACACAGATACGCAGTATTTT. Translation gives CASSPRDTDTQYF.

The chain links TRBV25-1 to TRBJ2-1; D remains unclear. The CDR3 totals 15 residues. Germline CDR1 is MGHDK and CDR2 is SYGVNS. V was pared by 4 bases and J by 5 bases, with 15 bases between. For the CDR3, the DNA is TGTGCCAGCAGTGTCCTAGGTGTCGTCGACAATGAGCAGTTCTTC. Encoded protein: CASSVLGVVDNEQFF.